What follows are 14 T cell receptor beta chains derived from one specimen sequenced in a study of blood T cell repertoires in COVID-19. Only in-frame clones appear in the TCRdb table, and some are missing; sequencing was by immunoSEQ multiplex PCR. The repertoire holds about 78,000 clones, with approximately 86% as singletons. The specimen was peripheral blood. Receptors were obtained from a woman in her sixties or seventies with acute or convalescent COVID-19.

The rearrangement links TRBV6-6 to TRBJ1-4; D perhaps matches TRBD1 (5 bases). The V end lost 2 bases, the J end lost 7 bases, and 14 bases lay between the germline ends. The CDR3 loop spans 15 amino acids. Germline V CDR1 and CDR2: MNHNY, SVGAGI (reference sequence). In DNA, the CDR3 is TGTGCCAGCAGTTACCCCGCCGGGACTGGTGAAAAACTGTTTTTT. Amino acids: CASSYPAGTGEKLFF.

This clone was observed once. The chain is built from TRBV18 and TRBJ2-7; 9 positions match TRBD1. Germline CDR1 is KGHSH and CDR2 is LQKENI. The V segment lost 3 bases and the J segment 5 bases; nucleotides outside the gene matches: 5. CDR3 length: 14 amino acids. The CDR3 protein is CASSPGTGRDEQYF. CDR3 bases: TGTGCCAGCTCACCCGGGACAGGGCGCGACGAGCAGTACTTC.

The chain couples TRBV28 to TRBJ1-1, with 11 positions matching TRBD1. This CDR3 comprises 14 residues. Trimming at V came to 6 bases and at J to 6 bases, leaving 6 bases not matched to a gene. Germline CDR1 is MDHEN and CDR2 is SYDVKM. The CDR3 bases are TGTGCCAGCAGAGCGGGACAGGGGGGCGCTGAAGCTTTCTTT. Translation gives CASRAGQGGAEAFF.

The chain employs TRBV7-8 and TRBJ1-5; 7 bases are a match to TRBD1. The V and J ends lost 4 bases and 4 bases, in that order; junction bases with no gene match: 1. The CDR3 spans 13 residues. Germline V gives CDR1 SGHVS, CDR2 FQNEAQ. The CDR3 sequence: CASSWTGNQPQHF. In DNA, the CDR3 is TGTGCCAGCAGCTGGACAGGTAATCAGCCCCAGCATTTT.

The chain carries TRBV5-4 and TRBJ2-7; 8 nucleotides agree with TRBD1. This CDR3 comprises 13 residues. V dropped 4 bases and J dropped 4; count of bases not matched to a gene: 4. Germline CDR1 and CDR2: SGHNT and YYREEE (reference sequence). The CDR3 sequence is CASSRQGSYEQYF. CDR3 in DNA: TGTGCCAGCAGCCGACAGGGGTCTTACGAGCAGTACTTC. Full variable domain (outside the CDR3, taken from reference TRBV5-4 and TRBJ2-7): ETGVTQSPTHLIKTRGQQVTLRCSSQSGHNTVSWYQQALGQGPQFIFQYYREEENGRGNFPPRFSGLQFPNYSSELNVNALELDDSALYLCASSRQGSYEQYFGPGTRLTVT.

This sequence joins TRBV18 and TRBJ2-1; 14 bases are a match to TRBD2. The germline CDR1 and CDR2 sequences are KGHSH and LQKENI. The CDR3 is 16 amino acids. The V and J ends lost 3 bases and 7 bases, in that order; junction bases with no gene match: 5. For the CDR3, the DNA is TGTGCCAGCTCACCGGGACTAGCGGGAGTCGCAAATGAGCAGTTCTTC. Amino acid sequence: CASSPGLAGVANEQFF.

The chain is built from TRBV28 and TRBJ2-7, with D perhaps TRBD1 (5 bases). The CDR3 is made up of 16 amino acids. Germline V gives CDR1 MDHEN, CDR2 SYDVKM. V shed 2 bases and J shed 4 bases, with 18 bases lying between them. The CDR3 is CASSLATGPPYYEQYF. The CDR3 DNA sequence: TGTGCCAGCAGTTTAGCCACAGGTCCCCCCTATTACGAGCAGTACTTC.

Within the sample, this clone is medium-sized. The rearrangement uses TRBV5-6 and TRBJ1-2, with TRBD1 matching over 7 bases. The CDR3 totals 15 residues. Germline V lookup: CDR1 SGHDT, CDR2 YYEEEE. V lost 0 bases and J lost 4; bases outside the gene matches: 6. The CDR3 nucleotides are TGTGCCAGCAGCTTGGTAGGGGGCGGCGGCTATGGCTACACCTTC. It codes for CASSLVGGGGYGYTF. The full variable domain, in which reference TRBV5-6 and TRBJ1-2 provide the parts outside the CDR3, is DAGVTQSPTHLIKTRGQQVTLRCSPKSGHDTVSWYQQALGQGPQFIFQYYEEEERQRGNFPDRFSGHQFPNYSSELNVNALLLGDSALYLCASSLVGGGGYGYTFGSGTRLTVV.

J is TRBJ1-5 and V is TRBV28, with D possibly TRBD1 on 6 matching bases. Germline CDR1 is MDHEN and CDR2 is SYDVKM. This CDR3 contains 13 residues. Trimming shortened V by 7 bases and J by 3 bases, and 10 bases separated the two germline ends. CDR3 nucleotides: TGTGCCAGCAAACCGGGACACAATCAGCCCCAGCATTTT. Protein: CASKPGHNQPQHF. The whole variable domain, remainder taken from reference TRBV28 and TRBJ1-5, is DVKVTQSSRYLVKRTGEKVFLECVQDMDHENMFWYRQDPGLGLRLIYFSYDVKMKEKGDIPEGYSVSREKKERFSLILESASTNQTSMYLCASKPGHNQPQHFGDGTRLSIL.

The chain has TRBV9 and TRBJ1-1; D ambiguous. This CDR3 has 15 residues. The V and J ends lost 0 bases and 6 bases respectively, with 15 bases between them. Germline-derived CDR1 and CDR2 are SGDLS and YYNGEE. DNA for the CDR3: TGTGCCAGCAGCGTAGATTTAGAAACAGAGCCTGAAGCTTTCTTT. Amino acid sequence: CASSVDLETEPEAFF.

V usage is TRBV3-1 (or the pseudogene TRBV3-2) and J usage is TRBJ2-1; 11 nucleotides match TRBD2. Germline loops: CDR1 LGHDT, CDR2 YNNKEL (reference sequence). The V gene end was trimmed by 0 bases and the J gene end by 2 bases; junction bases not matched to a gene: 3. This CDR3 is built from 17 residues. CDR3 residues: CASSQDSGLAAYNEQFF. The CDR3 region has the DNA TGTGCCAGCAGCCAAGATTCGGGACTAGCGGCCTACAATGAGCAGTTCTTC.

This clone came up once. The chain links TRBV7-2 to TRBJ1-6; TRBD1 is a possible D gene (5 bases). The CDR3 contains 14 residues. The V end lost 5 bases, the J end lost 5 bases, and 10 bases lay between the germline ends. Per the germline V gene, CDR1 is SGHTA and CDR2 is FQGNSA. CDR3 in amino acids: CASSPDTNNSPLHF. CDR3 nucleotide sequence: TGTGCCAGCAGCCCGGACACTAATAATTCACCCCTCCACTTT.

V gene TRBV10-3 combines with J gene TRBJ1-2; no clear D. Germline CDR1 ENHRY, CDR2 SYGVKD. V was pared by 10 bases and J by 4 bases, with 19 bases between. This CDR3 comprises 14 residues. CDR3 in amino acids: CATKPGGDGYGYTF. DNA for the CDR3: TGTGCCACCAAACCGGGCGGGGATGGCTATGGCTACACCTTC.

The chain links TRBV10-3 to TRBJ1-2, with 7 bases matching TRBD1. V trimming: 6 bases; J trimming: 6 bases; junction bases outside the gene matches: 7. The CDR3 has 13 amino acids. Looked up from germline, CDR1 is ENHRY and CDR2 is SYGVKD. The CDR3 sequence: CAISLTGVDGYTF. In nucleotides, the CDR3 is TGTGCCATCAGCCTTACAGGGGTTGATGGCTACACCTTC.